This record looks at one T cell receptor (beta chain) sequence and its context. What it recognizes is unknown. The sample originates from a study of glioma-infiltrating T cells. Broader study findings: Tissue-blood divergence was below expectation in non-neoplastic patients, above in gliomas. Tissue and blood shared very few CDR3 sequences.

TCR alpha and beta CDR3 regions were amplified from RNA using iRepertoire nested multiplex PCR. For one-step reverse transcription and amplification, roughly 85-450 ng of tissue mRNA or PBMC total RNA was used. TCRdb reanalysed the multiplex PCR reads using MiXCR and keeps one entry per CDR3 protein. This table has some 180,000 distinct CDR3 sequences, around 32% appearing once. Sequencing input: glioma tissue, nonneoplastic brain tissue, or PBMCs (not recorded which). The receptor was derived from a human donor with low-grade glioma or glioblastoma, undergoing nonglioma brain surgery, or in good health (not recorded which).

The CDR3 DNA reads as TGTGCCAGCAGTTTCCCAGGACTAGCGGGAGGGTCTCATGAGCAGTTCTTC. This gives the protein CASSFPGLAGGSHEQFF. The chain couples TRBV28 to TRBJ2-1, with 15 bases that match TRBD2. The V gene end was trimmed by 3 bases and the J gene end by 8 bases; junction bases not matched to a gene: 8. The CDR3 covers 17 residues. Germline V gene lookup returns CDR1 MDHEN and CDR2 SYDVKM.